This T cell receptor beta chain was profiled in a study of CD8 T cells in ankylosing spondylitis. Study-level results: Reactive arthritis synovial fluid and blood previously showed some of these motif variants. Clones linked to disease were reported to show significant enrichment in matched ankylosing spondylitis synovial fluid. Disease-linked clones had a CD8+ phenotype and relatively low frequency in peripheral blood.

This clonotype has a count of ten or more. Its antigen is as yet unknown. It was by quantitative 5'-RACE with molecular barcodes that TCR beta libraries were made. One entry per CDR3 protein results from TCRdb running MiXCR on the 5' RACE reads. Among about 240,000 distinct CDR3 sequences listed, 7.5% to 9% were seen once. V lost 4 bases and J lost 2, with 15 bases in between. CDR3 size: 15 residues. Germline values: CDR1 SGHDN, CDR2 FVKESK. This TCR derives from a male donor with ankylosing spondylitis or in good health (not recorded which). The sample taken for sequencing was blood, either unsorted or a sorted T cell fraction (not recorded which). The genes are TRBV14 and TRBJ2-7, with D possibly matching TRBD2 (6 bases). The CDR3 bases are TGTGCCAGCAGCCCACCGGGACTGCCTACCTACGAGCAGTACTTC. This sequence encodes CASSPPGLPTYEQYF.